This T cell receptor beta chain is drawn from a study of T cells in Graves' hyperthyroidism and ophthalmopathy. TCR beta CDR3 regions were amplified from RNA transcripts. First-round RT-PCR of the TCR CDR3 relied on the HTBI primer set. TCRdb itself ran the multiplex PCR reads through MiXCR, one entry per CDR3 protein. The sample includes roughly 420,000 distinct CDR3 sequences, around 14% of them seen just once. Study findings and constraints: In blood, most of the thyroid clonotypes expanded above 0.001 were also present.

Those with hyperthyroidism were 18 to 65 years old, newly diagnosed, and ill for under 2 months. This clonotype has a handful of counts. Its cognate antigen is unknown. Germline V gene lookup returns CDR1 LNHNV and CDR2 YYDKDF (reference sequence). Trimming took 2 bases from V and 7 from J; bases not matched to a gene: 8. The CDR3 runs 16 residues. Input material: blood. The sequence derives from a woman aged 18-29 years with Graves' hyperthyroidism. This rearrangement joins TRBV15 to TRBJ1-4; 9 nucleotides match TRBD1. Here the CDR3 reads CATSRYQDRGSEKLFF. In DNA, the CDR3 is TGTGCCACCAGCAGATACCAAGACAGGGGGTCTGAAAAACTGTTTTTT.